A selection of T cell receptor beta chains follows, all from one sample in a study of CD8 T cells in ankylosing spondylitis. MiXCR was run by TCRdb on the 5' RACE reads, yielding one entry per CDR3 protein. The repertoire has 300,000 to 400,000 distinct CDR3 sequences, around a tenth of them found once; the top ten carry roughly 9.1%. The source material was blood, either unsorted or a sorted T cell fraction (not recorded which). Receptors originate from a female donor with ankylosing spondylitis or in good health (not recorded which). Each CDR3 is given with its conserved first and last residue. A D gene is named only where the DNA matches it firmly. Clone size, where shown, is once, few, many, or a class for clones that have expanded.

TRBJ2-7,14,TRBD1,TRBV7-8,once,TGTGCCAGCAGCTTGCTACAGGGGTTATACGAGCAGTACTTC,CASSLLQGLYEQYF
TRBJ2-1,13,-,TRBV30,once,TGTGCCTGGACAAAGGGGGTTTCGAATGAGCAGTTCTTC,CAWTKGVSNEQFF
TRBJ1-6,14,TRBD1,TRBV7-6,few,TGTGCCAGCAGCAGGGGACAGGTGGATTCACCCCTCCACTTT,CASSRGQVDSPLHF
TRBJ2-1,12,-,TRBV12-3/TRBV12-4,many,TGTGCCAGCACCCTCGGCGGGGTAGAGCAGTTCTTC,CASTLGGVEQFF
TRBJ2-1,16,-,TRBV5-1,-,TGCGCCAGCAGCGATCCTCGGTCAAGCTCCTACAATGAGCAGTTCTTC,CASSDPRSSSYNEQFF
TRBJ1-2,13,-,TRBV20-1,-,TGCAGTGCTAGAGAAAAGGACTGGATGGGCTACACCTTC,CSAREKDWMGYTF
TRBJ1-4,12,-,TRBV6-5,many,TGTGCCAGCGGGCTCGTTAATGAAAAACTGTTTTTT,CASGLVNEKLFF
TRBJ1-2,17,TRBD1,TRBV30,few,TGTGCCTGGAGTGTTCCCCCGGGACAGGGCTTGGACTATGGCTACACCTTC,CAWSVPPGQGLDYGYTF
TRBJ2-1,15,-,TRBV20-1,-,TGCAGTGCTAGAGACTGGCAGGGAGCATGGGGGATTCAGTTCTTC,CSARDWQGAWGIQFF
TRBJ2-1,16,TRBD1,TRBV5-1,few,TGCGCCAGCAGCTTGCACCACGGACAGGGCTACAATGAGCAGTTCTTC,CASSLHHGQGYNEQFF
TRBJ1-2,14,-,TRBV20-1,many,TGCAGTGCCGCCCTGGGACGCCGATCGGATGGCTACACCTTC,CSAALGRRSDGYTF
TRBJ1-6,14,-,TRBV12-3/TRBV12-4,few,TGTGCCAGCAGTTTAGTCCAGGGTGGTTCACCCCTCCACTTT,CASSLVQGGSPLHF
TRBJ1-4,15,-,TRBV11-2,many,TGTGCCAGCAGCTTAGAGTTCATACAGGGCGAAGAACTGTTTTTT,CASSLEFIQGEELFF
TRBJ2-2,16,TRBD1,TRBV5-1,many,TGCGCCAGCAGCTTTGACGGGACAGGGGTCACCGGGGAGCTGTTTTTT,CASSFDGTGVTGELFF
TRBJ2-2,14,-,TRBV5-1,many,TGCGCCAGCAGCTTAGGGACAAACACCGGGGAGCTGTTTTTT,CASSLGTNTGELFF
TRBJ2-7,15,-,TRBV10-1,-,TGCGCCAGCAGTGAGGAGACAGGAGGGACCTACGAGCAGTACTTC,CASSEETGGTYEQYF
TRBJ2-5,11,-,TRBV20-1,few,TGCAGTGCTCACACCCAGGAGACCCAGTACTTC,CSAHTQETQYF
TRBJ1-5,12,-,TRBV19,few,TGTGCCAGTAAAGAACTCAATCAGCCCCAGCATTTT,CASKELNQPQHF
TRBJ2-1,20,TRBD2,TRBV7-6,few,TGTGCCAGCAGCTTAGCGCGACGGCTAGCGGGAGGGCCGTTCACTAATGAGCAGTTCTTC,CASSLARRLAGGPFTNEQFF
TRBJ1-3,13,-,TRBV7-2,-,TGTGCCAACAGCCTCGGGGTAATAAACACCATATATTTT,CANSLGVINTIYF
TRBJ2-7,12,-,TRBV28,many,TGTGCCAGCAAGGCGGAAACTTACGAGCAGTACTTC,CASKAETYEQYF
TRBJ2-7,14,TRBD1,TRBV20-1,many,TGCAGTGCTATCCCCGACAGGGGGGGGAACGAGCAGTACTTC,CSAIPDRGGNEQYF
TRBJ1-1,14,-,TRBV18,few,TGTGCCAGCTCAGTCGAAAGGGGAAACACTGAAGCTTTCTTT,CASSVERGNTEAFF
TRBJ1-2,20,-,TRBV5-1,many,TGCGCCAGCAGCTTGGGCATTTATAAGGGGGTAAAAAGGACTAAGGATGGCTACACCTTC,CASSLGIYKGVKRTKDGYTF
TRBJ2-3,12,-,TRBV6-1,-,TGTGCCAGCAGCCCCCCGGGTGATACGCAGTATTTT,CASSPPGDTQYF
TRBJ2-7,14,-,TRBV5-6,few,TGTGCCAGCAGCTTCGCGACAGGCGCACACGAGCAGTACTTC,CASSFATGAHEQYF
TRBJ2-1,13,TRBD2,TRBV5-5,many,TGTGCCAGCAGCTGGGGGACTAGCGATGAGCAGTTCTTC,CASSWGTSDEQFF
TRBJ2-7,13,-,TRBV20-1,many,TGCAGTGCTCCAGGGTCGAGCTCCTACGAGCAGTACTTC,CSAPGSSSYEQYF
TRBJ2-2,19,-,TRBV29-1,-,TGCAGCGTTGAGGGGTGGCAGGGAGGAACCCTTAAGAACACCGGGGAGCTGTTTTTT,CSVEGWQGGTLKNTGELFF
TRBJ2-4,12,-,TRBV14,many,TGTGCCAGCAGCCAAGGGTGGAACATTCAGTACTTC,CASSQGWNIQYF
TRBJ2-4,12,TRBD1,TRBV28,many,TGTGCCAGCGGACAGGGGGCAGGCATTCAGTACTTC,CASGQGAGIQYF
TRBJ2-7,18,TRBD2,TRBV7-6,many,TGTGCCAGCAGCTTAGCGTGGGCAGCTCTAGCGGCTTCCTACGAGCAGTACTTC,CASSLAWAALAASYEQYF
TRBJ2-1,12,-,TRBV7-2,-,TGTGCCAGCAGCCCAGGGATAGGAGAGCAGTTCTTC,CASSPGIGEQFF
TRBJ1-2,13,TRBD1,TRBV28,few,TGTGCCAGCCAGACAGGGGGGTCCTATGGCTACACCTTC,CASQTGGSYGYTF
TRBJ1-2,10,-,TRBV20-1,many,TGCAGTGCCTCGCCCGCGGGCTACACCTTC,CSASPAGYTF
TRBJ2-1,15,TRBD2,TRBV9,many,TGTGCCAGCAGCTTCGGACTAGCGGGATCACTTGGGGAGTTCTTC,CASSFGLAGSLGEFF
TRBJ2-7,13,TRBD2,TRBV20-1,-,TGCAGTGCTAGTGACGGGAGGTCCTACGAGCAGTACTTC,CSASDGRSYEQYF
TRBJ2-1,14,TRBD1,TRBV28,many,TGTGCCAGCAGAATGGACAGGACTTACAATGAGCAGTTCTTC,CASRMDRTYNEQFF
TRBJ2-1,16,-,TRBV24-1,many,TGTGCCACCAGTGACCCGGGACAAAAGTCCTACAATGAGCAGTTCTTC,CATSDPGQKSYNEQFF
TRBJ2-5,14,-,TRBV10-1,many,TGCGCCAGCAGTGAGTCTGGGATCCAAGAGACCCAGTACTTC,CASSESGIQETQYF
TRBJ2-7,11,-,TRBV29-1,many,TGCAGCGTTACAGATATCTACGAGCAGTACTTC,CSVTDIYEQYF
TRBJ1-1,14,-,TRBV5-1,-,TGCGCCAGCAGCCCTAACGAGGCCTGGACTGAAGCTTTCTTT,CASSPNEAWTEAFF
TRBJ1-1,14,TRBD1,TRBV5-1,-,TGCGCCAGCAGCTTAGTTGACAGGGGGACTGAAGCTTTCTTT,CASSLVDRGTEAFF
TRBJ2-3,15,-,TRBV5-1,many,TGCGCCAGCAGCTTGATGGGCCTTAGCACAGATACGCAGTATTTT,CASSLMGLSTDTQYF
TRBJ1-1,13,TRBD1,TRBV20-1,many,TGCAGTGCTAGAGGACAGGGGGGCACTGAAGCTTTCTTT,CSARGQGGTEAFF
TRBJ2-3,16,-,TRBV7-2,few,TGTGCCAGCAGCTCCGACGGGCGTGGTTGGGCAGATACGCAGTATTTT,CASSSDGRGWADTQYF
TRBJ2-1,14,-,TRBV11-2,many,TGTGCCAGCAGGGCATCAGCGGCCTACAATGAGCAGTTCTTC,CASRASAAYNEQFF
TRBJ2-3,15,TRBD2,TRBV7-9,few,TGTGCCAGCAGCCGGGGACTAGCCGTCCCAGATACGCAGTATTTT,CASSRGLAVPDTQYF
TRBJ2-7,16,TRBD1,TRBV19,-,TGTGCCAGTAGTTCTCGGACAGGGGCGACTTATTACGAGCAGTACTTC,CASSSRTGATYYEQYF
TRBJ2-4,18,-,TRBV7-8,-,TGTGCCAGCAGCTTGGGCGAGCTAGAACTGTTAGCCAAAAACATTCAGTACTTC,CASSLGELELLAKNIQYF
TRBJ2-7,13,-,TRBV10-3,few,TGTGCCATCAGTGGGGCACCCGCCTACGAGCAGTACTTC,CAISGAPAYEQYF
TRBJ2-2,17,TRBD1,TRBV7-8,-,TGTGCCAGCAGCTTAGCTACAGGGGGTGGAAACACCGGGGAGCTGTTTTTT,CASSLATGGGNTGELFF
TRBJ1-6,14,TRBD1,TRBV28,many,TGTGCCAGCAGTTGGGACAGGGATAATTCACCCCTCCACTTT,CASSWDRDNSPLHF